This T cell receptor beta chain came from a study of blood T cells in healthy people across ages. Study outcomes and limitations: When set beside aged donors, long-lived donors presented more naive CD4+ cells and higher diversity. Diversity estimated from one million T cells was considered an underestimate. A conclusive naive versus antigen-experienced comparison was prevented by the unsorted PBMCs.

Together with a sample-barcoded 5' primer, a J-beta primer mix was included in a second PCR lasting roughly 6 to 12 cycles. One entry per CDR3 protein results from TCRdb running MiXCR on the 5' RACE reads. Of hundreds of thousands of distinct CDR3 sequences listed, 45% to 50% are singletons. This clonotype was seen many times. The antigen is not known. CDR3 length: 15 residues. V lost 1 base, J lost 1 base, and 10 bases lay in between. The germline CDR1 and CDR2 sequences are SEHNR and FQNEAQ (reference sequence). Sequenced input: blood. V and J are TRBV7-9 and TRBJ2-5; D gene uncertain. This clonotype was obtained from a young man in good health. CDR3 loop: CASSLVGRSQETQYF. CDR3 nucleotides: TGTGCCAGCAGCTTAGTCGGACGGTCCCAAGAGACCCAGTACTTC.